This TCR beta chain was recorded in a study of blood T cell repertoires in COVID-19. Study background: Whether acute or convalescent, the COVID-19 samples came from the United States, Italy and Spain. The analysed material was cDNA or gDNA that came from T cells, B-cell-depleted T cells, or PBMCs.

CDR3 size: 14 residues. Looked up from germline, CDR1 is SGHTA and CDR2 is FQGTGA. V shed 5 bases, J shed 4 bases, and the junction held 4 bases outside the gene matches. Study processing details: Researchers report that nucleated cell counts were estimated from reference gene primer amplification. Assay used: immunoSEQ multiplex PCR; TCRdb lists only in-frame clones, some missing. D and trimming were read from the DNA, whereas the V and J calls and clone size are those reported in that table. The table shows 85,000 to 110,000 clones, with more than 70% occurring only once. The receptor was isolated from a woman of 80 years or more in a cohort sampled during active COVID-19. V gene TRBV7-3 combines with J gene TRBJ2-3; 9 nucleotides line up with TRBD1. The sequenced material came from peripheral blood. Here the CDR3 DNA reads TGTGCCAGCAGCCACAGGGGGCGCCCAGATACGCAGTATTTT. Its translation: CASSHRGRPDTQYF.